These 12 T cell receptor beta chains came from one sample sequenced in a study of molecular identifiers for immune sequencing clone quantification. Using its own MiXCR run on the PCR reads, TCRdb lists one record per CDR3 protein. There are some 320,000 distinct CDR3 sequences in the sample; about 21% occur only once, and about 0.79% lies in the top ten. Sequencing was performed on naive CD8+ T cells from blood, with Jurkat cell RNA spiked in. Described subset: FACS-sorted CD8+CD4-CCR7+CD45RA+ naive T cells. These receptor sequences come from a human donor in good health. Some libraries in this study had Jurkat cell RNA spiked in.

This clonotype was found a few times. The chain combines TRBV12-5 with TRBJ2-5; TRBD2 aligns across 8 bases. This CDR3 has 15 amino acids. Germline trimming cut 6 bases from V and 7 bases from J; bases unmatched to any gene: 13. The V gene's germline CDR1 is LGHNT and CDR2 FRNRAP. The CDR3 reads CASGLLAGGPWTQYF. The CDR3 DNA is TGTGCTAGTGGCCTTCTGGCGGGGGGCCCTTGGACCCAGTACTTC.

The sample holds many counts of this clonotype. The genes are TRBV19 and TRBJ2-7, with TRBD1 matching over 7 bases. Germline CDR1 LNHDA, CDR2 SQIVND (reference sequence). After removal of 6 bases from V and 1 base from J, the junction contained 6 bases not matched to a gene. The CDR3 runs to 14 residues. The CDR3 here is CASSRPGQSYEQYF. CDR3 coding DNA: TGTGCCAGTAGCCGGCCGGGACAGTCCTACGAGCAGTACTTC. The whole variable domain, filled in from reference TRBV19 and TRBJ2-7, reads DGGITQSPKYLFRKEGQNVTLSCEQNLNHDAMYWYRQDPGQGLRLIYYSQIVNDFQKGDIAEGYSVSREKKESFPLTVTSAQKNPTAFYLCASSRPGQSYEQYFGPGTRLTVT.

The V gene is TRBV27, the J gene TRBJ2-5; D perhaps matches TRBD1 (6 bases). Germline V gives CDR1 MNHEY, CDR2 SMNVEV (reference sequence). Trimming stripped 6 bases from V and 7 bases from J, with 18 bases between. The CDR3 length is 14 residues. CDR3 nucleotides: TGTGCCAGCAGGGAGCAGACAGGAGCTTGGACCCAGTACTTC. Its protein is CASREQTGAWTQYF.

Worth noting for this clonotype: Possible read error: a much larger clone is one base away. The CDR3 sequence is CTTSSRDSNQPQHF. As DNA, the CDR3 is TGTACCACCAGCTCCAGGGATAGCAATCAGCCCCAGCATTTT. This chain links TRBV24-1 with TRBJ1-5; possibly TRBD1 for D (5 bases). This CDR3 is 14 amino acids long. The germline gives CDR1 KGHDR, CDR2 SFDVKD.

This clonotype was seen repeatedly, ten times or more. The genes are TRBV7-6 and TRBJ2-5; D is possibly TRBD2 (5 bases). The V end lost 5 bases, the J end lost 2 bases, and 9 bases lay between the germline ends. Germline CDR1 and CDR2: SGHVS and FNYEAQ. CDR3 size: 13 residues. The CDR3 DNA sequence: TGTGCCAGCAGCCCGGGATTTCAAGAGACCCAGTACTTC. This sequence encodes CASSPGFQETQYF.

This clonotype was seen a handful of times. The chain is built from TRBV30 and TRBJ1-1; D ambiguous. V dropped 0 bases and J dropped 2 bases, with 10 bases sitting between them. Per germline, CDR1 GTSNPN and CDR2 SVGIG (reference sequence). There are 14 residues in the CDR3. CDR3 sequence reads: CAWSVLGSNTEAFF. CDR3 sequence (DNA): TGTGCCTGGAGTGTACTCGGGTCTAACACTGAAGCTTTCTTT.

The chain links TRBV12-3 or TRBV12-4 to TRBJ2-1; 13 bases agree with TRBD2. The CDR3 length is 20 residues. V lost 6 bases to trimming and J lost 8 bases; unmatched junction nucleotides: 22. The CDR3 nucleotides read TGTGCCAGCAGGGGGACTAGCGGGGATCGCGCGGCCTTATTGTACGATGAGCAGTTCTTC. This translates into CASRGTSGDRAALLYDEQFF.

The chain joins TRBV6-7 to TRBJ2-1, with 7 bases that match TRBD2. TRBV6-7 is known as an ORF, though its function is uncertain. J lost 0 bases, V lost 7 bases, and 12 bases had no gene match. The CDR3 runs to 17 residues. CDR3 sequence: CASTLTERGLSYNEQFF. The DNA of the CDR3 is TGTGCCAGCACCCTAACGGAGCGGGGACTCTCCTACAATGAGCAGTTCTTC.

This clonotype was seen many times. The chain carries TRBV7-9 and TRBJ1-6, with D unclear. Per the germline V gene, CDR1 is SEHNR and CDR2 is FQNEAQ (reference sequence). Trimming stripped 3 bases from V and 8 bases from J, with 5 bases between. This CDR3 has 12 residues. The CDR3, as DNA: TGTGCCAGCAGCTTGGGCTATTCACCCCTCCACTTT. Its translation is CASSLGYSPLHF.

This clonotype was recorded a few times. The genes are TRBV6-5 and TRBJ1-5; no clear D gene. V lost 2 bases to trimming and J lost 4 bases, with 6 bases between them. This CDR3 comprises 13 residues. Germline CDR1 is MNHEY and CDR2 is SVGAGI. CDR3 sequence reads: CASSYPGNQPQHF. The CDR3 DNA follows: TGTGCCAGCAGTTACCCGGGAAATCAGCCCCAGCATTTT.

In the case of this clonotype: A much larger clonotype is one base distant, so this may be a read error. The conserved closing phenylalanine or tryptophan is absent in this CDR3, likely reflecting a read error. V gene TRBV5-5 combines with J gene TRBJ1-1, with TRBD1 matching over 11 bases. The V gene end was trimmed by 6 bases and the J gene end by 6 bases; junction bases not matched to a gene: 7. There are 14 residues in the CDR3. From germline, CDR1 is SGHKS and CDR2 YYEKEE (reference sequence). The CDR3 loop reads CASNLGQGASEAFS. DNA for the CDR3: TGTGCCAGCAACTTAGGACAGGGGGCTTCTGAAGCTTTCTCT.

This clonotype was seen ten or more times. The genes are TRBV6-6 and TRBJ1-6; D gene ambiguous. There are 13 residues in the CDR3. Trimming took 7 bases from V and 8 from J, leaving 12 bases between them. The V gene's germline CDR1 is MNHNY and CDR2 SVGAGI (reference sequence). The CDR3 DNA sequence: TGTGCCAGCATGTCTGGGTTTGATTCACCCCTCCACTTT. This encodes CASMSGFDSPLHF.